This T cell receptor (beta chain) appears in the sequencing data of a study of OX40 agonist ivuxolimab in advanced cancers. This CDR3 contains 13 residues. V shed 3 bases and J shed 4 bases, with 6 bases lying between them. Per germline, CDR1 MDHEN and CDR2 SYDVKM. Data came from immunoSEQ multiplex PCR; TCRdb stores just in-frame clones and leaves some out. This table has around 60,000 clones, over 70% appearing once. The specimen was CD4+ or CD8+ T cells sorted from blood, collected in a trial of the OX40 agonist ivuxolimab. The J gene is TRBJ2-2, the V gene TRBV28; no firm D call. The TCR was taken from an adult with an advanced solid tumor such as melanoma, head and neck, liver or kidney cancer. The CDR3 DNA reads as TGTGCCAGCAGTTTTGTCGGCACCGGGGAGCTGTTTTTT. Protein sequence: CASSFVGTGELFF.